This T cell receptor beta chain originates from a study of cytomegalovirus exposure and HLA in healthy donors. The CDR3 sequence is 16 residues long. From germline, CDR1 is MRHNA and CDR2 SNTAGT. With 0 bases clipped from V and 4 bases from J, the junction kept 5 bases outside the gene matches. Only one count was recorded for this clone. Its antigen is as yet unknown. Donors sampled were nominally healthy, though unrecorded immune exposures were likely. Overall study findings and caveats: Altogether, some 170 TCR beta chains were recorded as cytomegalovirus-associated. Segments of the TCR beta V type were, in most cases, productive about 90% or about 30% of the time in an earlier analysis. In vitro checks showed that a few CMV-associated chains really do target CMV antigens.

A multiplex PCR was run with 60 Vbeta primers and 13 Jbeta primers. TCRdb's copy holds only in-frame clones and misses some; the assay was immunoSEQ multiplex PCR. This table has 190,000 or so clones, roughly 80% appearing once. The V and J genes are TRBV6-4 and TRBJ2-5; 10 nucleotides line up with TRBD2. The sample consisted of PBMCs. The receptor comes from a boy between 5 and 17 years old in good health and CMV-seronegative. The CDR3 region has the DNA TGTGCCAGCAGTGACTCACTAGCGGGATTGACAGAGACCCAGTACTTC. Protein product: CASSDSLAGLTETQYF.